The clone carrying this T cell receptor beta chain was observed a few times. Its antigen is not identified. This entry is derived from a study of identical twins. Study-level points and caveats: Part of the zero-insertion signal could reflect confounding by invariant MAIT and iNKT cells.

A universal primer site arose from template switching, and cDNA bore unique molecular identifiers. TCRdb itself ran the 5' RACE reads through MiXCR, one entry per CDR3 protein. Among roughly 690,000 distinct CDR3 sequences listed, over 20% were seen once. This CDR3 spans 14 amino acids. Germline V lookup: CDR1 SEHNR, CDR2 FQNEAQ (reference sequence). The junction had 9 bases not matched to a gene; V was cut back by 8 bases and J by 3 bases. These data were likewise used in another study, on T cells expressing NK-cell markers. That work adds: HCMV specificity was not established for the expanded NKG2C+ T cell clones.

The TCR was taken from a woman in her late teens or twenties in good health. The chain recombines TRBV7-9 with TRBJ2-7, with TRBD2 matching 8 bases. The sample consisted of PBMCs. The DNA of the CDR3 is TGTGCCAGCTGCCCCGCGGGGGGCTTCTACGAGCAGTACTTC. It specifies CASCPAGGFYEQYF.